Presented here are 18 T cell receptor beta chains from one specimen sequenced in a study of shared clonotypes between healthy human individuals. Repertoires were generated with immunoSEQ multiplex PCR, while TCRdb's copy carries only in-frame clones and drops some. The repertoire consists of 2 million to 2.5 million clones, with 95% occurring once and the leading ten covering approximately 0.13%. Sample: naive CD4+ T cells sorted from blood. Subset: CD45RA+ positively selected. The receptors were gathered from a man aged 18 to 30 in good health.

The genes are TRBV28 and TRBJ1-4; 7 bases are a match to TRBD1. The CDR3 contains 16 residues. Germline V CDR1 and CDR2: MDHEN, SYDVKM. Trimming at V came to 4 bases and at J to 7 bases, leaving 12 bases not matched to a gene. The CDR3 sequence is CASSSYGQEQTEKLFF. As DNA, the CDR3 is TGTGCCAGCAGTTCTTACGGACAGGAACAAACTGAAAAACTGTTTTTT.

The chain uses TRBV2 and TRBJ1-2, with TRBD1 as a possible D gene (6 bases). The CDR3 spans 14 residues. V lost 2 bases and J 6 bases, leaving 13 bases between the germline ends. Germline CDR1 and CDR2: SNHLY and FYNNEI. Written as DNA, the CDR3 is TGTGCCAGCAGTGAATCAGGGGATTGGAATGGCTACACCTTC. This sequence encodes CASSESGDWNGYTF.

The chain links TRBV29-1 to TRBJ2-7; D gene ambiguous. The germline CDR1 and CDR2 sequences are SQVTM and ANQGSEA. V shed 1 base and J shed 2 bases, with 6 bases lying between them. There are 12 residues in the CDR3. The CDR3 DNA is TGCAGCGTTGAAGTATCCCCCTACGAGCAGTACTTC. It specifies CSVEVSPYEQYF.

CDR3: CSVERQGTDTQYF. The CDR3 nucleotides read TGCAGCGTTGAAAGGCAGGGAACAGATACGCAGTATTTT. The V call is TRBV29-1, the J call TRBJ2-3, with TRBD1 as a possible D gene (5 bases). Per the germline V gene, CDR1 is SQVTM and CDR2 is ANQGSEA. V lost 2 bases and J 3 bases, leaving 9 bases between the germline ends. CDR3 length equals 13 residues.

The V call is TRBV7-2, the J call TRBJ2-5, with 8 positions matching TRBD1. V gave up 5 bases and J gave up 5 bases; unmatched junction bases: 10. CDR1 is SGHTA, CDR2 FQGNSA, per germline. This CDR3 is built from 15 residues. CDR3 coding DNA: TGTGCCAGCAGCCCCCGACAGGGGAAAGACGAGACCCAGTACTTC. Amino acids: CASSPRQGKDETQYF.

The genes are TRBV30 and TRBJ2-2, with TRBD1 as a possible D gene (6 bases). The length of the CDR3 is 14 residues. Germline-derived CDR1 and CDR2 are GTSNPN and SVGIG (reference sequence). Trimming cost V 0 bases and J 6 bases, with 11 bases left between them. CDR3 loop: CAWSVDRLSGELFF. Written as DNA, the CDR3 is TGTGCCTGGAGTGTAGACAGGCTATCCGGGGAGCTGTTTTTT.

About this clone itself: One junction end does not reproduce the germline sequence, and a read error may be involved. V is TRBV7-7 and J is TRBJ2-5; D is perhaps TRBD2 (5 bases). The CDR3 has 15 amino acids. Germline V gene lookup returns CDR1 SSHAT and CDR2 FNYEAQ (reference sequence). CDR3: CASSLGGKRTETQYF. In DNA form, the CDR3 reads TGTGCTAGCAGCTTAGGAGGAAAGCGGACGGAGACCCAGTACTTC.

The genes are TRBV6-6 and TRBJ2-5; 13 bases are shared with TRBD2. CDR3 length: 16 residues. Germline trimming cut 2 bases from V and 5 bases from J; bases unmatched to any gene: 5. Germline V gene lookup returns CDR1 MNHNY and CDR2 SVGAGI (reference sequence). CDR3: CASSYVGTSGAETQYF. The CDR3 nucleotides read TGTGCCAGCAGTTACGTCGGGACTAGCGGGGCGGAGACCCAGTACTTC.

Comments on this clone: The junction departs from the called germline gene at one end, perhaps through a read error. The chain uses TRBV7-6 and TRBJ1-3, with D possibly matching TRBD1 (5 bases). This CDR3 comprises 14 residues. In germline, CDR1 is SGHVS, CDR2 FNYEAQ. CDR3 nucleotide sequence: TGTGCCAGCAGCTCAAACCGGGACTCCCGGAGAGTGGATTTT. Translated, it gives CASSSNRDSRRVDF.

This clone was seen only once. V is TRBV6-1 and J is TRBJ1-2; D is unclear. The V end lost 0 bases, the J end lost 2 bases, and 13 bases lay between the germline ends. CDR1 and CDR2 (germline): MNHNS, SASEGT. The CDR3 totals 16 residues. As DNA, the CDR3 is TGTGCCAGCAGTGAAGCTATCGGGCGAAACAACTATGGCTACACCTTC. Encoded protein: CASSEAIGRNNYGYTF.

The CDR3 sequence: CASSLWTDNEQFF. CDR3 bases: TGTGCCAGCAGCCTGTGGACAGACAATGAGCAGTTCTTC. The chain has TRBV7-2 and TRBJ2-1, with D possibly TRBD1 on 6 matching bases. The CDR3 has 13 residues. The V end lost 5 bases, the J end lost 5 bases, and 10 bases lay between the germline ends. Germline V gene lookup returns CDR1 SGHTA and CDR2 FQGNSA.

In regard to this clone: In the same sample, other DNA sequences code for this CDR3. V and J are TRBV27 and TRBJ2-3; possibly TRBD2 for D (5 bases). V lost 3 bases to trimming and J lost 0 bases, with 7 bases between them. The CDR3 has 14 amino acids. The germline V gene has CDR1 MNHEY and CDR2 SMNVEV (reference sequence). The CDR3 DNA reads TGTGCCAGCAGTTTTGAGCGGAGCACAGATACGCAGTATTTT. Its translation: CASSFERSTDTQYF.

This clone was counted a single time. The rearrangement uses TRBV5-4 and TRBJ2-7, with 9 bases fitting TRBD1. With V trimmed by 5 bases and J by 0 bases, 6 bases remained unmatched. The germline V gene has CDR1 SGHNT and CDR2 YYREEE (reference sequence). The CDR3 is made up of 15 amino acids. CDR3 DNA sequence: TGTGCCAGCAGGTCGGACAGGGGAAGCTCCTACGAGCAGTACTTC. Its translation: CASRSDRGSSYEQYF.

The V gene is TRBV2, the J gene TRBJ2-7; 8 bases line up with TRBD1. The CDR3 length is 14 residues. V lost 4 bases and J lost 7; bases outside the gene matches: 9. CDR1 SNHLY and CDR2 FYNNEI come from the germline V gene. The CDR3 reads CASSVRDRSGEQYF. The DNA for the CDR3 is TGTGCCAGCAGTGTCCGGGACAGGTCTGGGGAGCAGTACTTC.

The chain joins TRBV2 to TRBJ2-6; a weak D match, TRBD1 (6 bases). Germline CDR1 and CDR2: SNHLY and FYNNEI. V was cut by 6 bases and J by 0 bases, with 15 bases left in between. This CDR3 spans 17 amino acids. CDR3 nucleotides: TGTGCCAGCAGCCCCACAGGGTTCCTCTCTGGGGCCAACGTCCTGACTTTC. Protein sequence: CASSPTGFLSGANVLTF.

This rearrangement joins TRBV6-6 to TRBJ1-1, with D perhaps TRBD1 (5 bases). V gave up 9 bases and J gave up 6 bases, with 11 bases separating them. The CDR3 runs to 11 residues. The germline V gene has CDR1 MNHNY and CDR2 SVGAGI (reference sequence). CDR3 coding DNA: TGTGCCAGTACTCGGGACGCTGAAGCTTTCTTT. This translates into CASTRDAEAFF.

The J gene is TRBJ2-7, the V gene TRBV4-1; D is perhaps TRBD1 (6 bases). The CDR3 is 15 residues long. V lost 3 bases, J lost 3 bases, and 15 bases lay in between. From germline, CDR1 is MGHRA and CDR2 YSYEKL. CDR3 sequence (DNA): TGCGCCAGCAGCCATCCCGGACAGAAGTTCTACGAGCAGTACTTC. Translation: CASSHPGQKFYEQYF.

The chain carries TRBV27 and TRBJ2-4; maybe TRBD1 (6 bases). Germline loops: CDR1 MNHEY, CDR2 SMNVEV (reference sequence). V gave up 5 bases and J gave up 8 bases, with 13 bases separating them. The CDR3 has 13 amino acids. The CDR3 sequence: CASSMGASDIQYF. CDR3 coding DNA: TGTGCCAGCAGTATGGGGGCGTCGGACATTCAGTACTTC.